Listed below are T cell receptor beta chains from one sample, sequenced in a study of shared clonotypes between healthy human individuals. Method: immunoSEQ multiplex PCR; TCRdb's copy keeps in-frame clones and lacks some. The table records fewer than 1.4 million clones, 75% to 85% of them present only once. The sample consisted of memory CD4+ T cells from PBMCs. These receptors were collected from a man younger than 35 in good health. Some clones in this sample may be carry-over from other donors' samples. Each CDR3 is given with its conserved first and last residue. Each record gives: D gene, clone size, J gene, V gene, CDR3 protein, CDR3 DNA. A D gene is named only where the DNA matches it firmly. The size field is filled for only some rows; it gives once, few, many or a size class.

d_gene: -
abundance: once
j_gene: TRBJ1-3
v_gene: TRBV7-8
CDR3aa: CASPHRGLRNTIYF
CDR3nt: TGTGCCAGCCCCCACAGAGGGTTGAGAAACACCATATATTTT

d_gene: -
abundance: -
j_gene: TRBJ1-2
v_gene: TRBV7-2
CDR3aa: CASSPQGGNGYTF
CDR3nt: TGTGCCAGCAGCCCCCAGGGAGGGAATGGCTACACCTTC

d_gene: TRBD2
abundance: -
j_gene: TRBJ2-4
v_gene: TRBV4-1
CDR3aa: CASSQGAGGRRGNIQYF
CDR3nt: TGCGCCAGCAGCCAAGGGGCGGGAGGGCGGCGGGGAAACATTCAGTACTTC

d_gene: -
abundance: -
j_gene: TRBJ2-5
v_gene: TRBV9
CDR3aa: CASSVATYGETQYF
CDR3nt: TGTGCCAGCAGCGTAGCTACTTATGGGGAGACCCAGTACTTC

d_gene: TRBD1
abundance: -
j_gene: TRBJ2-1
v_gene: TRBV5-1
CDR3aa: CASSSGQGFYNEQFF
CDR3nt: TGCGCCAGCAGCTCGGGACAGGGGTTCTACAATGAGCAGTTCTTC

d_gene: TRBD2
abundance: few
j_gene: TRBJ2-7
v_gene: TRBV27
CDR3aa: CASSLGSGVGYEQYF
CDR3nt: TGTGCCAGCAGTTTAGGGAGCGGGGTAGGCTACGAGCAGTACTTC

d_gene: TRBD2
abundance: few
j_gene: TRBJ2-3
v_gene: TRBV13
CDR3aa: CASSLPGTSGVTQYF
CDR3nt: TGTGCCAGCAGCCTCCCCGGGACTAGCGGTGTTACGCAGTATTTT

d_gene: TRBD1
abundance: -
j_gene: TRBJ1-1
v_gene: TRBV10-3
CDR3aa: CAISGGQSLPGQDMNTEAFF
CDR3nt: TGTGCCATCAGTGGGGGACAAAGCCTACCGGGACAGGATATGAACACTGAAGCTTTCTTT

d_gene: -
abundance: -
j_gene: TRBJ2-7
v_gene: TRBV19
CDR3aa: CASRGALVPSEQYF
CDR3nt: TGTGCCAGTAGAGGGGCGCTAGTTCCCTCCGAGCAGTACTTC

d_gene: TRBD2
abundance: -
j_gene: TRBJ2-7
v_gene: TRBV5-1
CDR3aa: CASTHRAGVTYEQYF
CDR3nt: TGCGCCAGCACCCACCGGGCGGGAGTTACCTACGAGCAGTACTTC

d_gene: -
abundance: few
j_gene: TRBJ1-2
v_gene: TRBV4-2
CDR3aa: CASTPIQTGGFNYGYTF
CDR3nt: TGTGCCAGCACCCCAATCCAAACAGGCGGGTTCAACTATGGCTACACCTTC

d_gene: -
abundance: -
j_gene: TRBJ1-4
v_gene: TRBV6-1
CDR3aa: CASSEPRTNEKLFF
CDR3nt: TGTGCCAGCAGTGAACCCAGAACTAATGAAAAACTGTTTTTT

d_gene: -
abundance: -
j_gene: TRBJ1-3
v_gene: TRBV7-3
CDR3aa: CASSLGPEGNTIYF
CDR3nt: TGTGCCAGCAGCCTAGGACCTGAGGGGAACACCATATATTTT

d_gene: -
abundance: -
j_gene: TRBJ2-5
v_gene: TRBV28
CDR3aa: CASSFFGALGETQYF
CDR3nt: TGTGCCAGCAGTTTTTTTGGGGCCCTTGGAGAGACCCAGTACTTC

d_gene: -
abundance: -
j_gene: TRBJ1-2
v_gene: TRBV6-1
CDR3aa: CASSRANYGYTF
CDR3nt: TGTGCCAGCAGCAGGGCTAACTATGGCTACACCTTC

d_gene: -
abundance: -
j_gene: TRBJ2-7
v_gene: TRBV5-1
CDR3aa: CASSPRGISSYEQYF
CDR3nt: TGCGCCAGCAGCCCCCGTGGAATAAGCTCCTACGAGCAGTACTTC

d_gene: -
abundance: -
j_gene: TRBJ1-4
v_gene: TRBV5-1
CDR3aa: CASSWGGTNEKLFF
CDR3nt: TGCGCCAGCAGCTGGGGCGGAACTAATGAAAAACTGTTTTTT

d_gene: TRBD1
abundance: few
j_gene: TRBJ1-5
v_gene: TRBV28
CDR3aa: CASSLGDSSYSNQPQHF
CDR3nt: TGTGCCAGCAGTTTGGGGGACAGCTCCTATAGCAATCAGCCCCAGCATTTT

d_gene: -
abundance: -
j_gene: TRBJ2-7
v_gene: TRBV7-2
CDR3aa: CASSLLGQGGYEQYF
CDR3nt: TGTGCCAGCAGCTTATTGGGGCAGGGTGGGTACGAGCAGTACTTC

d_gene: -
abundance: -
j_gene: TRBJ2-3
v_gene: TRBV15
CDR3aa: CATSSPGAEKSDTQYF
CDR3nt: TGTGCCACCAGCAGCCCTGGGGCGGAAAAATCAGATACGCAGTATTTT

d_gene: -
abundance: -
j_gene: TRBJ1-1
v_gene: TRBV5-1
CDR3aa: CASSLGQMNTEAFF
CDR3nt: TGCGCCAGCAGCTTGGGTCAGATGAACACTGAAGCTTTCTTT

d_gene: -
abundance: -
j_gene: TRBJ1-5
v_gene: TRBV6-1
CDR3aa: CASSMKGDNQPQHF
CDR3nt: TGTGCCAGCAGTATGAAGGGGGACAATCAGCCCCAGCATTTT

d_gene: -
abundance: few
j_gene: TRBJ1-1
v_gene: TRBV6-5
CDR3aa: CASSRGARSTEAFF
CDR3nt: TGTGCCAGCAGTAGAGGGGCGCGAAGCACTGAAGCTTTCTTT

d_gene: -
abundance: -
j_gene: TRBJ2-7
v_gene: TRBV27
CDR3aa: CASSLSSISYEQYF
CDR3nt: TGTGCCAGCAGTTTATCATCTATCTCCTACGAGCAGTACTTC

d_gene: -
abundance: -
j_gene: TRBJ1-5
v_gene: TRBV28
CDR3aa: CASSLGGGVQPQHF
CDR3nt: TGTGCCAGCAGTTTGGGCGGGGGGGTTCAGCCCCAGCATTTT

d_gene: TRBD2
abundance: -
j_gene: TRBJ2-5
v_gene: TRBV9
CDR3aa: CASSPRIGTSEETQYF
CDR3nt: TGTGCCAGCAGCCCCAGGATTGGGACTAGCGAGGAGACCCAGTACTTC

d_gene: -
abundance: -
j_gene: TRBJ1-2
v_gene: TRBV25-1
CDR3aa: CASSGLGNYGYTF
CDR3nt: TGTGCCAGCAGTGGGCTGGGGAACTATGGCTACACCTTC

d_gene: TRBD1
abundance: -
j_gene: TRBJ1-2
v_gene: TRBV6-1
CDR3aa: CASSEDPLGTGLYGYTF
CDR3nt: TGTGCCAGCAGTGAGGACCCATTAGGGACAGGTCTCTATGGCTACACCTTC

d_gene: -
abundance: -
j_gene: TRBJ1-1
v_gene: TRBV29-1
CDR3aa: CSSRTGTEAFF
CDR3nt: TGCAGCTCCCGAACAGGGACCGAAGCTTTCTTT

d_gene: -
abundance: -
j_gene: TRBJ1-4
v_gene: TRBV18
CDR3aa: CASSPGLGEEKLFF
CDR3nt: TGTGCCAGCTCACCCGGCCTGGGAGAAGAAAAACTGTTTTTT

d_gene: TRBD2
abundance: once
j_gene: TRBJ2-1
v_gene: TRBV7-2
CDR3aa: CASSRNPGLADNEQFF
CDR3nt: TGTGCCAGCAGCCGGAACCCGGGACTAGCGGACAATGAGCAGTTCTTC

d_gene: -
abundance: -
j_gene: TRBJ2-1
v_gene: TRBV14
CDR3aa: CASSQRRGEAGEQFF
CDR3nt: TGTGCCAGCAGCCAGAGGCGTGGGGAGGCGGGTGAGCAGTTCTTC

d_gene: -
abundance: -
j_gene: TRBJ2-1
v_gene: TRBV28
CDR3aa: CASSRGTRGYNEQFF
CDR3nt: TGTGCCAGCAGTCGGGGTACACGGGGTTACAATGAGCAGTTCTTC

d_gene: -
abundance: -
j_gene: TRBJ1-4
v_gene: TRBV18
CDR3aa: CASSPGQEKLFF
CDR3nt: TGTGCCAGCTCACCTGGGCAGGAAAAACTGTTTTTT

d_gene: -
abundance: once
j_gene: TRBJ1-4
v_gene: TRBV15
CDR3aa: CATSREGRANEKLFF
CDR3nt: TGTGCCACCAGCAGAGAGGGGAGAGCTAATGAAAAACTGTTTTTT

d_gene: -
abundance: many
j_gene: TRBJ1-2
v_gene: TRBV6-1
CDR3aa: CASSEDSHGYTF
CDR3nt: TGTGCCAGCAGTGAGGACAGTCACGGCTACACCTTC

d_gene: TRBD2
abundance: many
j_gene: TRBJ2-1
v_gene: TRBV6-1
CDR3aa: CASSEGLGEGYNEQFF
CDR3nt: TGTGCCAGCAGTGAAGGATTGGGGGAGGGCTACAATGAGCAGTTCTTC

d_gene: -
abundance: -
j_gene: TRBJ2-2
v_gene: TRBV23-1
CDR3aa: CASSQLVGMSTGELFF
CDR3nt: TGCGCCAGCAGTCAATTGGTGGGGATGAGCACCGGGGAGCTGTTTTTT

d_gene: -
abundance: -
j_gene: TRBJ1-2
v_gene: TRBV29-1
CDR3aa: CSAVGEGAGYTF
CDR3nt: TGCAGCGCCGTAGGGGAAGGCGCTGGCTACACCTTC

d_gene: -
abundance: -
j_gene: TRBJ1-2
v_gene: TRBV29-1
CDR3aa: CSAAVGLSNYGYTF
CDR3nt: TGCAGCGCCGCTGTTGGGCTGAGTAACTATGGCTACACCTTC

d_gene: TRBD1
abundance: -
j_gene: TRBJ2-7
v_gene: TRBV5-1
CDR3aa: CASSLATGHGYEQYF
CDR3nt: TGCGCCAGCAGCTTGGCGACAGGGCATGGCTACGAGCAGTACTTC

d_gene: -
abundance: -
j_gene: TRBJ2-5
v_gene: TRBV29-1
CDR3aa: CSVGEGFQETQYF
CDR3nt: TGCAGCGTCGGCGAGGGCTTCCAAGAGACCCAGTACTTC

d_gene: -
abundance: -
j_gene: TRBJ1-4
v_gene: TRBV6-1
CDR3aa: CASSEDPRGLATNEKLFF
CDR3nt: TGTGCCAGCAGTGAGGACCCCCGGGGCCTTGCAACTAATGAAAAACTGTTTTTT

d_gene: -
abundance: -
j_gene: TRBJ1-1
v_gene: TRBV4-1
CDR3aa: CASSHDGNTEAFF
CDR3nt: TGCGCCAGCAGCCATGACGGGAACACTGAAGCTTTCTTT

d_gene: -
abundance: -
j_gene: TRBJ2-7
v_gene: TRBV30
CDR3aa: CAWSVTPIYEQYF
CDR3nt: TGTGCCTGGAGTGTGACACCGATCTACGAGCAGTACTTC

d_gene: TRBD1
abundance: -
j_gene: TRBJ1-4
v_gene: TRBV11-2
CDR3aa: CASSLTGVGRPTTNEKLFF
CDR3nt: TGTGCCAGCAGCTTAACAGGGGTCGGACGCCCCACAACTAATGAAAAACTGTTTTTT

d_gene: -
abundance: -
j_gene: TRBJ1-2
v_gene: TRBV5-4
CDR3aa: CASSLLGRVGQGYTF
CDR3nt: TGTGCCAGCAGCTTGTTGGGCCGCGTCGGACAGGGCTACACCTTC

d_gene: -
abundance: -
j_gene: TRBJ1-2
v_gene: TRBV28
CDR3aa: CASSAVGGDGNGYTF
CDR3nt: TGTGCCAGCAGCGCGGTCGGGGGTGATGGAAATGGCTACACCTTC

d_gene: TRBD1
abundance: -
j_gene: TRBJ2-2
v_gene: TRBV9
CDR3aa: CASSDRTGGGGELFF
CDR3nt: TGTGCCAGCAGCGATCGGACAGGGGGTGGCGGGGAGCTGTTTTTT

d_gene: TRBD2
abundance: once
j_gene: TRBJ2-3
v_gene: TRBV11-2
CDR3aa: CASSPRLAGTGSTQYF
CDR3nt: TGTGCCAGCAGCCCCCGACTAGCGGGCACGGGAAGTACGCAGTATTTT